This T cell receptor beta chain was recovered during a study of brain T cells in children with intractable seizures. Study outcomes and limitations: Pre- and post-surgery blood differed in depth, so pre-surgery absences may be undersampling.

V was pared by 11 bases and J by 7 bases, with 9 bases between. Germline assignment: CDR1 SNHLY and CDR2 FYNNEI. This CDR3 is 10 amino acids long. Sequenced by immunoSEQ multiplex PCR; TCRdb stores in-frame clones only, minus some. The sample lists approximately 77,000 clones, approximately 94% occurring once. Worth noting for this clone: Its antigen is undetermined.

This chain connects TRBV2 to TRBJ2-4; D gene uncertain. The sequence derives from a boy in the first two years of life with tuberous sclerosis and intractable seizures. The material sequenced was peripheral blood, taken at surgery. The CDR3 region has the DNA TGTGCCGTCGGTAGGAACATTCAGTACTTC. Translating it yields CAVGRNIQYF.